One sample yielded the 17 T cell receptor beta chains listed below, sequenced in a study of siplizumab effects on memory and regulatory T cells. The data were produced by immunoSEQ multiplex PCR, yet TCRdb's version contains in-frame clones alone and is incomplete. Among 100,000 or so clones listed, around 92% were seen once. The sample was CD4+ T cells sorted from blood. All receptors derive from a human donor in good health.

The J gene is TRBJ2-7, the V gene TRBV2; D possibly corresponds to TRBD1 (6 bases). From germline, CDR1 is SNHLY and CDR2 FYNNEI. CDR3 length: 13 amino acids. Trimming removed 6 bases at V and 3 bases at J, with 12 bases between. CDR3 sequence: CASSPTGRYEQYF. CDR3 DNA: TGTGCCAGCAGCCCGACAGGTCGCTACGAGCAGTACTTC.

The chain uses TRBV10-3 and TRBJ2-6; the D gene could be TRBD1 or TRBD2 (5 bases each). The CDR3 is 15 amino acids. Germline V lookup: CDR1 ENHRY, CDR2 SYGVKD. The V gene lost 4 bases and the J gene lost 0 bases, with 7 bases spanning the gap. In DNA, the CDR3 is TGTGCCATCAGTGGGGGGTTCTCTGGGGCCAACGTCCTGACTTTC. This sequence encodes CAISGGFSGANVLTF.

CDR3 amino acids: CASSLGGREGYTF. CDR3 coding DNA: TGTGCCAGCAGCTTAGGGGGTAGGGAAGGCTACACCTTC. The V and J genes are TRBV11-2 and TRBJ1-2; D not certain. This CDR3 contains 13 residues. The V gene lost 1 base and the J gene lost 8 bases, with 11 bases spanning the gap. Per the germline V gene, CDR1 is SGHAT and CDR2 is FQNNGV. Variable domain in full (rest from reference TRBV11-2 and TRBJ1-2): EAGVAQSPRYKIIEKRQSVAFWCNPISGHATLYWYQQILGQGPKLLIQFQNNGVVDDSQLPKDRFSAERLKGVDSTLKIQPAKLEDSAVYLCASSLGGREGYTFGSGTRLTVV.

The gene calls are TRBV7-3 and TRBJ2-3; D may be TRBD1 or TRBD2 (5 bases each). Germline V lookup: CDR1 SGHTA, CDR2 FQGTGA. V was cut by 0 bases and J by 0 bases, with 16 bases left in between. CDR3 length equals 18 residues. The CDR3 DNA sequence: TGTGCCAGCAGCTTAACCCCCCCGGGGCGGACTAGCACAGATACGCAGTATTTT. This encodes CASSLTPPGRTSTDTQYF.

A single count supports this clone. V is TRBV18 and J is TRBJ1-6, with 8 bases lining up with TRBD1. Germline V gene data show CDR1 as KGHSH and CDR2 as LQKENI. The CDR3 runs to 14 residues. The V gene end was trimmed by 3 bases and the J gene end by 10 bases; junction bases not matched to a gene: 5. Written as DNA, the CDR3 is TGTGCCAGCTCACCGCAGGGGGCCGGGTCACCCCTCCACTTT. Its translation: CASSPQGAGSPLHF.

This rearrangement joins TRBV27 to TRBJ2-7; 8 nucleotides match TRBD2. The CDR3 length is 13 residues. Germline V gives CDR1 MNHEY, CDR2 SMNVEV (reference sequence). V lost 6 bases and J lost 3; bases outside the gene matches: 4. CDR3 loop: CASRGGGSYEQYF. In nucleotides, the CDR3 is TGTGCCAGCAGAGGCGGGGGGAGCTACGAGCAGTACTTC.

The chain recombines TRBV7-3 with TRBJ2-3, with D possibly TRBD2 on 6 matching bases. The CDR3 is 14 residues long. In germline, CDR1 is SGHTA, CDR2 FQGTGA. V lost 5 bases, J lost 5 bases, and 14 bases lay in between. CDR3 protein: CASSPGTLRDTQYF. CDR3 nucleotide sequence: TGTGCCAGCAGCCCCGGGACTCTAAGAGATACGCAGTATTTT.

V and J are TRBV7-3 and TRBJ2-3; D is possibly TRBD1 or TRBD2 (6 bases each). The CDR3 is 15 residues long. Germline loops: CDR1 SGHTA, CDR2 FQGTGA. Trimming left V 5 bases short and J 3 bases short, with 15 bases between. CDR3 in DNA: TGTGCCAGCAGCCCCCGGAGGGGGGAGACAGATACGCAGTATTTT. This translates into CASSPRRGETDTQYF. Filled out from reference TRBV7-3 and TRBJ2-3, the complete variable domain reads GAGVSQTPSNKVTEKGKYVELRCDPISGHTALYWYRQSLGQGPEFLIYFQGTGAADDSGLPNDRFFAVRPEGSVSTLKIQRTERGDSAVYLCASSPRRGETDTQYFGPGTRLTVL.

The V and J genes are TRBV7-9 and TRBJ2-7, with D perhaps matching TRBD1 or TRBD2 (5 bases each). CDR3 length: 16 residues. The germline V and J ends were trimmed by 3 bases and 2 bases, with 17 bases remaining between them. Germline V gene sequence: CDR1 SEHNR, CDR2 FQNEAQ (reference sequence). DNA of the CDR3: TGTGCCAGCAGCTTCCCCCGAGGGGCTGGGACCTACGAGCAGTACTTC. This codes for CASSFPRGAGTYEQYF.

Only one count was recorded for this clone. V usage is TRBV27 and J usage is TRBJ1-1; 9 bases agree with TRBD1. Germline trimming cut 6 bases from V and 4 bases from J; bases unmatched to any gene: 3. This CDR3 has 13 residues. Germline assignment: CDR1 MNHEY and CDR2 SMNVEV (reference sequence). In DNA, the CDR3 is TGTGCCAGCAGACAGGGGGCCGTCACTGAAGCTTTCTTT. Encoded protein: CASRQGAVTEAFF.

The J gene is TRBJ2-7, the V gene TRBV5-1; perhaps D is TRBD1 or TRBD2 (5 bases each). The CDR3 totals 15 residues. CDR1 is SGHRS and CDR2 is YFSETQ in the germline V gene. V lost 4 bases and J lost 0, with 14 bases in between. The DNA of the CDR3 is TGCGCCAGCAGCCCCACCGGGACCGCCTCCTACGAGCAGTACTTC. It codes for CASSPTGTASYEQYF.

This clone came up a few times. The chain links TRBV2 to TRBJ1-2; 7 bases are a match to TRBD1. CDR3 size: 12 residues. V was pared by 7 bases and J by 7 bases, with 6 bases of the junction left unmatched. Germline V lookup: CDR1 SNHLY, CDR2 FYNNEI. CDR3 protein: CASTTGVRGYTF. As DNA, the CDR3 is TGTGCCAGCACAACAGGGGTACGTGGCTACACCTTC.

The genes are TRBV5-4 and TRBJ1-1, with TRBD1 identical over 9 bases. Unmatched junction bases numbered 5, after V lost 1 base and J lost 4 bases. The germline CDR1 and CDR2 sequences are SGHNT and YYREEE (reference sequence). This CDR3 is 15 amino acids long. CDR3 sequence reads: CASSLYLQGATEAFF. CDR3 DNA sequence: TGTGCCAGCAGCTTGTATTTACAGGGGGCCACTGAAGCTTTCTTT.

The CDR3: CAISDGPRTGGGNTIYF. For the CDR3, the DNA is TGTGCCATCAGTGATGGACCACGGACAGGGGGCGGAAACACCATATATTTT. The chain couples TRBV10-3 to TRBJ1-3; TRBD1 aligns across 11 bases. The CDR3 spans 17 residues. CDR1 and CDR2 (germline): ENHRY, SYGVKD. J gave up 4 bases and V 3 bases, and 8 bases lay outside the gene matches.

The chain links TRBV5-5 to TRBJ2-2, with D possibly TRBD2 on 6 matching bases. Per the germline V gene, CDR1 is SGHKS and CDR2 is YYEKEE (reference sequence). V was pared by 0 bases and J by 4 bases, with 13 bases between. This CDR3 spans 16 amino acids. The CDR3 DNA is TGTGCCAGCAGCTTGGCCGCAGGGAGGTTCACCGGGGAGCTGTTTTTT. It yields the protein CASSLAAGRFTGELFF.

The chain combines TRBV14 with TRBJ2-7; D is perhaps TRBD1 (5 bases). Germline values: CDR1 SGHDN, CDR2 FVKESK. V was trimmed by 3 bases and J by 3 bases, leaving 9 bases between them. This CDR3 is built from 13 residues. Here the CDR3 DNA reads TGTGCCAGCAGCCAGCAGGGTTTCTACGAGCAGTACTTC. Translating gives CASSQQGFYEQYF.

This sequence joins TRBV18 and TRBJ2-2, with 9 bases that match TRBD1. After removal of 3 bases from V and 7 bases from J, the junction contained 3 bases not matched to a gene. The CDR3 extends over 14 amino acids. Germline V gene lookup returns CDR1 KGHSH and CDR2 LQKENI. The CDR3 protein is CASSPDRGIGELFF. DNA for the CDR3: TGTGCCAGCTCACCGGACAGGGGTATCGGGGAGCTGTTTTTT.